This T cell receptor (beta chain) was documented in a study of blood T cell repertoires in COVID-19. This clone was seen only a few times. Assay: immunoSEQ multiplex PCR; the TCRdb copy retains only in-frame clones and omits some. The sample lists some 490,000 clones; approximately 90% were seen once. Cohort 3 donors counted as recovered after two negative PCRs, clearance, or resolved symptoms. V shed 7 bases and J shed 4 bases, with 11 bases lying between them. Germline loops: CDR1 SNHLY, CDR2 FYNNEI. CDR3 size: 13 residues. Material for sequencing was PBMCs or T cells enriched from blood (not recorded which). The clonotype originates from a woman aged 60-75 years who had recovered from COVID-19. This chain connects TRBV2 to TRBJ1-5; weak D call: TRBD1 (6 bases). CDR3 loop: CASTGAENQPQHF. CDR3 DNA: TGTGCCAGCACAGGGGCGGAGAATCAGCCCCAGCATTTT. Using reference TRBV2 and TRBJ1-5 for the parts outside the CDR3, the full variable domain is EPEVTQTPSHQVTQMGQEVILRCVPISNHLYFYWYRQILGQKVEFLVSFYNNEISEKSEIFDDQFSVERPDGSNFTLKIRSTKLEDSAMYFCASTGAENQPQHFGDGTRLSIL.